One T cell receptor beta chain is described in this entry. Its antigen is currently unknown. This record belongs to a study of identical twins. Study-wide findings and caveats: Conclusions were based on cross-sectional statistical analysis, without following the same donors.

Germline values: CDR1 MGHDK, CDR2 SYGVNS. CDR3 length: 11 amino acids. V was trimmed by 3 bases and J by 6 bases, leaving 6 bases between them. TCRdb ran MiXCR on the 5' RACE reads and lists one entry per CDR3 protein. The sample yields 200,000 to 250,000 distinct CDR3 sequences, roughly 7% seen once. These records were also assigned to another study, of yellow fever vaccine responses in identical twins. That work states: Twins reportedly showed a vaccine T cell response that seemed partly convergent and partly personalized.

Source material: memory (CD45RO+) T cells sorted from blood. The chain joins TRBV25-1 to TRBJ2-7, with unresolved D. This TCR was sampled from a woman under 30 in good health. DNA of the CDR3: TGTGCCAGCAGTGAGGGCCGCGAGCAGTACTTC. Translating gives CASSEGREQYF.